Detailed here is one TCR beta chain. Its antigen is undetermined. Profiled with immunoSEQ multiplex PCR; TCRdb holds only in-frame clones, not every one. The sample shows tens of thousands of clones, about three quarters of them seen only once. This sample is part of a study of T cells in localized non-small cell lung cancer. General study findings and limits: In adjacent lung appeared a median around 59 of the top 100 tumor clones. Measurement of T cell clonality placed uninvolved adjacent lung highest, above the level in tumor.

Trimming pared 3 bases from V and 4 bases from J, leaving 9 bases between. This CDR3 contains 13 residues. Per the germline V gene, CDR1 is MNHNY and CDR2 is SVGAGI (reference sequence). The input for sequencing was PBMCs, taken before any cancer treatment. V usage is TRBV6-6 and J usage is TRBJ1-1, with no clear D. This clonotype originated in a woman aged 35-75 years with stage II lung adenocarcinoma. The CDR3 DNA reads TGTGCCAGCAGTTATATGCTGGGCACTGAAGCTTTCTTT. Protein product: CASSYMLGTEAFF.